This T cell receptor beta chain was obtained from a study of blood T cell repertoires in COVID-19. The wider study: T cells, B-cell-depleted T cells, or PBMCs provided the cDNA or gDNA that served as material.

Method: immunoSEQ multiplex PCR; TCRdb's copy keeps in-frame clones and lacks some. The sample comprises about 320,000 clones, around 88% of which are singletons, and 1% to 1.5% rests with the top ten. The V gene lost 2 bases and the J gene lost 4 bases, with 14 bases spanning the gap. The CDR3 extends over 16 amino acids. Germline values: CDR1 ENHRY, CDR2 SYGVKD. The sequence was collected from a woman between 50 and 59 years old with acute or convalescent COVID-19. The sequenced material came from peripheral blood. The rearrangement links TRBV10-3 to TRBJ1-4; D may be TRBD1 (6 bases). The CDR3 region has the DNA TGTGCCATCAGTGAGGGGACATCCGAGGGTAATGAAAAACTGTTTTTT. Translated, it gives CAISEGTSEGNEKLFF.